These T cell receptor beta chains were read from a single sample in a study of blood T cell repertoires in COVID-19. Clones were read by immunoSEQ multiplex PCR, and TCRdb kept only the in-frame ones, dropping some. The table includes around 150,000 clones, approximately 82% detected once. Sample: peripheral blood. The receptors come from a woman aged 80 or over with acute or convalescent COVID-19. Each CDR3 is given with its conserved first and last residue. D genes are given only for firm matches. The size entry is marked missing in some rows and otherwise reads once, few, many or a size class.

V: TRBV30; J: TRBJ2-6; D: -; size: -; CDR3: CAWSGGVSGANVLTF; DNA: TGTGCCTGGAGCGGAGGGGTATCTGGGGCCAACGTCCTGACTTTC
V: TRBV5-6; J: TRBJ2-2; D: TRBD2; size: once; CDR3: CASSLGTSASTGELFF; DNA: TGTGCCAGCAGCCTCGGGACTAGTGCTTCGACCGGGGAGCTGTTTTTT
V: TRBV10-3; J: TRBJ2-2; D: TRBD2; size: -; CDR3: CAITPTSGRAYTGELFF; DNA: TGTGCCATCACCCCTACTAGCGGGAGGGCGTACACCGGGGAGCTGTTTTTT
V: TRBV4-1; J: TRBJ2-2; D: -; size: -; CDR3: CASRRAGTTGELFF; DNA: TGCGCCAGCAGACGAGCGGGCACCACCGGGGAGCTGTTTTTT
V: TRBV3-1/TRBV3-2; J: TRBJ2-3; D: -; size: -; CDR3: CASKEGAGDTQYF; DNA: TGTGCCAGCAAGGAGGGGGCGGGAGATACGCAGTATTTT
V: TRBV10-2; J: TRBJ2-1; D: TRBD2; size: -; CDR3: CASSDGGSAYNEQFF; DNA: TGCGCCAGCAGTGATGGCGGGAGCGCCTACAATGAGCAGTTCTTC
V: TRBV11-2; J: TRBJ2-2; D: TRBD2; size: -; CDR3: CASRKLGTSPTGELFF; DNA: TGTGCCAGCAGGAAGCTCGGGACTAGCCCCACCGGGGAGCTGTTTTTT
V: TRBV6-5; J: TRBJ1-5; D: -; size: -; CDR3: CASSNLWGQDQPQHF; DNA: TGTGCCAGCAGTAACCTCTGGGGGCAGGATCAGCCCCAGCATTTT
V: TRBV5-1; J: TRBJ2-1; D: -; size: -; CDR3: CASSLAGISYNEQFF; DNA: TGCGCCAGCAGCTTGGCCGGGATCTCCTACAATGAGCAGTTCTTC
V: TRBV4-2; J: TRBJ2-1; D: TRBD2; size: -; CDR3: CASSQGLGLAGYEQFF; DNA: TGTGCCAGCAGCCAGGGGTTAGGACTAGCGGGATATGAGCAGTTCTTC
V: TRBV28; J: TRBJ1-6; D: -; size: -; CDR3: CASSLTGSSYNSPLHF; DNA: TGTGCCAGCAGTTTAACAGGGAGCTCCTATAATTCACCCCTCCACTTT
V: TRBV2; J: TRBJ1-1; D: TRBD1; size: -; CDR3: CASSEGRQGMNTEAFF; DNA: TGTGCCAGCAGTGAGGGGAGACAGGGGATGAACACTGAAGCTTTCTTT
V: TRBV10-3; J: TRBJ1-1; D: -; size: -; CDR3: CAIGGRETNTEAFF; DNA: TGTGCCATCGGGGGGAGAGAAACCAACACTGAAGCTTTCTTT
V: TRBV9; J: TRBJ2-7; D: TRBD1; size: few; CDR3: CASNRQGANEQYF; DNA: TGTGCCAGCAACAGGCAGGGGGCTAACGAGCAGTACTTC
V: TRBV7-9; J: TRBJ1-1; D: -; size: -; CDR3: CASTPLRAGDTEAFF; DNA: TGTGCCAGCACCCCACTTAGGGCAGGGGACACTGAAGCTTTCTTT
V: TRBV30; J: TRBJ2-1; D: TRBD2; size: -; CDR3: CAWEVGLAGKNNEQFF; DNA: TGTGCCTGGGAGGTCGGACTAGCGGGGAAAAACAATGAGCAGTTCTTC
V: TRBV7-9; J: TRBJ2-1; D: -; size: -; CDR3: CASSPRGNRANEQFF; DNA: TGTGCCAGCAGCCCAAGGGGTAACAGGGCTAATGAGCAGTTCTTC
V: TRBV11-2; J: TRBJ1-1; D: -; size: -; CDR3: CATKQGHTEAFF; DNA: TGTGCCACCAAACAGGGTCACACTGAAGCTTTCTTT